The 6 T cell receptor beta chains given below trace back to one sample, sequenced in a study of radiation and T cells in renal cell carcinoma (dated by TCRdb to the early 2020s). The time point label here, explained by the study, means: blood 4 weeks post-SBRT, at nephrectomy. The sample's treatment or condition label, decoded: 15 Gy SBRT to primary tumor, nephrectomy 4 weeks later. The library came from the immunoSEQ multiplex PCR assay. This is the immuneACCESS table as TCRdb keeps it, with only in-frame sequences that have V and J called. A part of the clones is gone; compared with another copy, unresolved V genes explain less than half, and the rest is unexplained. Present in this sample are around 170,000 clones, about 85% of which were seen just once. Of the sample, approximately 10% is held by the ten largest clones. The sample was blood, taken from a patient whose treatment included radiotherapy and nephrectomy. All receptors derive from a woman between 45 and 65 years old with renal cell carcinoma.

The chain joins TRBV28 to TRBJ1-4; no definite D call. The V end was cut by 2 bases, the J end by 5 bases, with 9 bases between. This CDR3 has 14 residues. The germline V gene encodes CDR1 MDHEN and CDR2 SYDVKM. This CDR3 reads CASSLGGSNEKLFF. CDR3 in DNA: TGTGCCAGCAGTTTAGGAGGTTCGAATGAAAAACTGTTTTTT.

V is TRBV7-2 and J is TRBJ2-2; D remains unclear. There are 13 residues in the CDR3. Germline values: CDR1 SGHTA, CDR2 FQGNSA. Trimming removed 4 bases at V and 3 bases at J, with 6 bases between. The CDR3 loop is CASSSGDTGELFF. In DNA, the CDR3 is TGTGCCAGCAGCTCCGGTGACACCGGGGAGCTGTTTTTT.

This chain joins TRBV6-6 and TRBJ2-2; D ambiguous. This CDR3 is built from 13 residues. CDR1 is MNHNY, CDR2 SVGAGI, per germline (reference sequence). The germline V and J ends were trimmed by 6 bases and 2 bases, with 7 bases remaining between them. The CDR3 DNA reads TGTGCCAGCAGCTCAGAAAACACCGGGGAGCTGTTTTTT. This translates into CASSSENTGELFF.

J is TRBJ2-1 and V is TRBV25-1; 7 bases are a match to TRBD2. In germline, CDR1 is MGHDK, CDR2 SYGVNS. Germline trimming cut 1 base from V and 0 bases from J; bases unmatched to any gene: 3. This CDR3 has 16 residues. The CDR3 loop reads CASSELRGSSYNEQFF. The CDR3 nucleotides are TGTGCCAGCAGTGAATTGCGGGGGAGCTCCTACAATGAGCAGTTCTTC.

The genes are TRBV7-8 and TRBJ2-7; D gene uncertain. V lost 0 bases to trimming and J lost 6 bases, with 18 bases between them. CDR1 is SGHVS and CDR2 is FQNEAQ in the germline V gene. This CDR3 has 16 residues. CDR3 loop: CASSLAVAPALGEQYF. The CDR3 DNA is TGTGCCAGCAGCTTAGCTGTCGCACCCGCTCTCGGCGAGCAGTACTTC.

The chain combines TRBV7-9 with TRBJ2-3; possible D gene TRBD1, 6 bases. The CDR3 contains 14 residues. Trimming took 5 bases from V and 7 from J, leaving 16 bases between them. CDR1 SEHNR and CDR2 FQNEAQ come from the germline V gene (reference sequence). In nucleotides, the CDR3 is TGTGCCAGCAGCCGCTCAACAGGGTTGAATACGCAGTATTTT. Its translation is CASSRSTGLNTQYF.